The 12 T cell receptor beta chains listed next were all sequenced from one sample in a study of identical twins. TCRdb reprocessed the 5' RACE reads via MiXCR and lists one record per CDR3 protein. The repertoire has hundreds of thousands of distinct CDR3 sequences, approximately 18% of them found once; the top ten carry roughly 14%. This same sample was also taken into another study, of T cells expressing NK-cell markers.

The sequencing input was PBMCs. Every receptor here comes from a woman younger than 35 in good health.

This clonotype has just a few counts. The genes are TRBV10-3 and TRBJ1-5; no definite D call. The CDR3 runs 14 residues. The V end was cut by 2 bases, the J end by 6 bases, with 11 bases between. The germline V gene has CDR1 ENHRY and CDR2 SYGVKD. The CDR3 region has the DNA TGTGCCATCAGTGAGGACCGAGCCAGTCAGCCCCAGCATTTT. As protein: CAISEDRASQPQHF.

This clonotype appeared a few times. The chain uses TRBV14 and TRBJ2-1, with unresolved D. The CDR3 covers 14 residues. The germline V gene encodes CDR1 SGHDN and CDR2 FVKESK. V gave up 1 base and J gave up 4 bases, with 8 bases separating them. Here the CDR3 reads CASSQGTFYNEQFF. Written as DNA, the CDR3 is TGTGCCAGCAGCCAAGGGACCTTTTACAATGAGCAGTTCTTC.

J is TRBJ2-1 and V is TRBV29-1, with 8 bases identical to TRBD2. The junction had 3 bases not matched to a gene; V was cut back by 4 bases and J by 1 base. CDR3 size: 14 residues. From germline, CDR1 is SQVTM and CDR2 ANQGSEA. In nucleotides, the CDR3 is TGCAGCGTTGGAAGCGGGGGTTCCTACAATGAGCAGTTCTTC. This gives the protein CSVGSGGSYNEQFF.

The chain couples TRBV12-3 or TRBV12-4 to TRBJ2-3; D is uncertain. Trimming removed 4 bases at V and 1 base at J, with 15 bases between. CDR3 length: 16 amino acids. The CDR3 DNA sequence: TGTGCCAGCAGTTCCCGTCCCGTCGGCCGCACAGATACGCAGTATTTT. It specifies CASSSRPVGRTDTQYF.

The chain uses TRBV29-1 and TRBJ2-5; 7 bases are a match to TRBD1. The CDR3 runs to 12 residues. V shed 4 bases and J 4 bases; nucleotides not matched to a gene: 3. The germline gives CDR1 SQVTM, CDR2 ANQGSEA. DNA of the CDR3: TGCAGCGTTGGATCAGGGGGAGAGACCCAGTACTTC. It specifies CSVGSGGETQYF.

This clonotype came up once. The genes are TRBV7-9 and TRBJ2-5, with D unresolved. CDR1 is SEHNR, CDR2 FQNEAQ, per germline (reference sequence). V was cut by 5 bases and J by 2 bases, with 6 bases left in between. This CDR3 is 12 amino acids long. CDR3 DNA sequence: TGTGCCAGCAGCCAATCTCAAGAGACCCAGTACTTC. Translating gives CASSQSQETQYF.

The rearrangement links TRBV15 to TRBJ1-1; a possible D gene is TRBD1 (5 bases). CDR1 LNHNV and CDR2 YYDKDF come from the germline V gene (reference sequence). V was trimmed by 1 base and J by 6 bases, leaving 12 bases between them. This CDR3 spans 14 amino acids. This chain's CDR3 is CATSRVGGHAEAFF. DNA of the CDR3: TGTGCCACCAGCAGAGTGGGGGGTCACGCTGAAGCTTTCTTT.

The chain links TRBV27 to TRBJ2-7; tentatively, D is TRBD1 (6 bases). The CDR3 totals 14 residues. Germline CDR1 reads MNHEY; CDR2 reads SMNVEV (reference sequence). Trimming pared 5 bases from V and 3 bases from J, leaving 14 bases between. In nucleotides, the CDR3 is TGTGCCAGCAGTGGTCCGGGACATCTCTACGAGCAGTACTTC. It is translated as CASSGPGHLYEQYF.

The sample holds a few counts of this clonotype. The chain links TRBV3-1 to TRBJ2-3; 11 positions match TRBD2. J was trimmed by 5 bases and V by 0 bases; bases with no gene match: 1. CDR3 length: 15 amino acids. CDR1 and CDR2 (germline): LGHDT, YNNKEL (reference sequence). CDR3 bases: TGTGCCAGCAGCCAAGATAGCGGGGGGGTAGATACGCAGTATTTT. Translating it yields CASSQDSGGVDTQYF.

The chain links TRBV20-1 to TRBJ2-7, with TRBD2 matching 11 bases. Germline V gene data show CDR1 as DFQATT and CDR2 as SNEGSKA (reference sequence). J was trimmed by 6 bases and V by 2 bases; bases with no gene match: 9. The CDR3 covers 15 residues. DNA of the CDR3: TGCAGTGCTAGACCCCCGGGACTAGCGGTACCCGAGCAGTACTTC. This codes for CSARPPGLAVPEQYF.

This clonotype was recorded a few times. This chain links TRBV24-1 with TRBJ2-2; a possible D gene is TRBD2 (5 bases). V was pared by 12 bases and J by 1 base, with 14 bases between. Germline loops: CDR1 KGHDR, CDR2 SFDVKD. The length of the CDR3 is 14 residues. The CDR3 DNA reads as TGTGCCGCCGGAGGCCTCGGGAACACCGGGGAGCTGTTTTTT. It is translated as CAAGGLGNTGELFF.

The chain carries TRBV5-6 and TRBJ2-1, with no clear D. The V gene's germline CDR1 is SGHDT and CDR2 YYEEEE. Trimming left V 1 base short and J 10 bases short, with 18 bases between. The CDR3 totals 15 residues. CDR3: CASSLLGNKGNEQFF. For the CDR3, the DNA is TGTGCCAGCAGCTTGTTGGGTAATAAAGGGAACGAGCAGTTCTTC.